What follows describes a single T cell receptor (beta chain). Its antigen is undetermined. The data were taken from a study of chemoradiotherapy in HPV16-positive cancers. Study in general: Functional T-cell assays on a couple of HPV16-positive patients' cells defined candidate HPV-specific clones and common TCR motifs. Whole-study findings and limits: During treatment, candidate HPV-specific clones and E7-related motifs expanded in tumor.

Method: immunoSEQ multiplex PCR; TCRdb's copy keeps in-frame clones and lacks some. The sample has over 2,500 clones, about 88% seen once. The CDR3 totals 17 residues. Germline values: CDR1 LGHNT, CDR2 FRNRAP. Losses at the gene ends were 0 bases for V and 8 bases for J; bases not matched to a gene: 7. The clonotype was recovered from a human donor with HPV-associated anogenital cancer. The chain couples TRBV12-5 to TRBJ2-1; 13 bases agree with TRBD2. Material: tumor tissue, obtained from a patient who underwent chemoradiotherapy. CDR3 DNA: TGTGCTAGTGGTTTGGTAATAGGACTAGCGGGAGCTGATGAGCAGTTCTTC. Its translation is CASGLVIGLAGADEQFF.